The sequence of this TCR beta chain was determined in a study of shared clonotypes between healthy human individuals. This CDR3 comprises 17 residues. Per germline, CDR1 SGHTA and CDR2 FQGTGA. The J segment lost 6 bases and the V segment lost 2 bases, leaving 9 bases of the junction unmatched. Genomic DNA per cell subset filled all wells of several immunoSEQ plates. Every unsorted PBMC PCR replicate was loaded with around 0.3 ug DNA, 25,000 to 30,000 T cell genomes. Unsorted PBMC DNA was sequenced on ten immunoSEQ deep assay plates. Only in-frame clones appear in the TCRdb table, and some are missing; sequencing was by immunoSEQ multiplex PCR. The sample consists of 450,000 to 550,000 clones, 60% to 85% of them appearing once.

This receptor was taken from a woman in her forties in good health. Some clones in this sample may be carry-over from other donors' samples. The chain joins TRBV7-3 to TRBJ2-3, with TRBD2 matching over 12 bases. The sequenced material came from PBMCs. The CDR3 region is CASSLGRTSGTLDTQYF. The DNA for the CDR3 is TGTGCCAGCAGCTTAGGAAGGACTAGCGGGACGCTTGATACGCAGTATTTT.